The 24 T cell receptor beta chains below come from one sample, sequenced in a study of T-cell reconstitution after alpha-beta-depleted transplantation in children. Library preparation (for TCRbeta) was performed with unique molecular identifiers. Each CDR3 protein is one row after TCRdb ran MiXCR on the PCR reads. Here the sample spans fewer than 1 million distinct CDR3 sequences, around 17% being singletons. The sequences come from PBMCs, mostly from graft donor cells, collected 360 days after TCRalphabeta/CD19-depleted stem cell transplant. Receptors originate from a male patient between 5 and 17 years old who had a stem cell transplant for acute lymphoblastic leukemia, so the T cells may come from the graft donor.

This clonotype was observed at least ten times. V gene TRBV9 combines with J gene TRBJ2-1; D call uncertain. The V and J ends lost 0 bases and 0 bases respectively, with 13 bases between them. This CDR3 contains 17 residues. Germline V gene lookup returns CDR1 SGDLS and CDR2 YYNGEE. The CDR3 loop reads CASSVDWAGSSYNEQFF. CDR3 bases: TGTGCCAGCAGCGTAGATTGGGCAGGCAGCTCCTACAATGAGCAGTTCTTC.

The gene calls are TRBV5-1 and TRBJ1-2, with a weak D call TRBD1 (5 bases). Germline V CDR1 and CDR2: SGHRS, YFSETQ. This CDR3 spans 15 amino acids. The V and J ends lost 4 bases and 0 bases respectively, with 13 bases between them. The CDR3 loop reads CASSLGDHSNYGYTF. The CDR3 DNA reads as TGCGCCAGCAGCCTTGGGGACCACTCTAACTATGGCTACACCTTC.

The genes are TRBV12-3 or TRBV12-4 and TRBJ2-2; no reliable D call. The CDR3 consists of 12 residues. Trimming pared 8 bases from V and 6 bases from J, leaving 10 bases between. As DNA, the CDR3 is TGTGCCAGCGGGCCGATTCCCGGGGAGCTGTTTTTT. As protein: CASGPIPGELFF.

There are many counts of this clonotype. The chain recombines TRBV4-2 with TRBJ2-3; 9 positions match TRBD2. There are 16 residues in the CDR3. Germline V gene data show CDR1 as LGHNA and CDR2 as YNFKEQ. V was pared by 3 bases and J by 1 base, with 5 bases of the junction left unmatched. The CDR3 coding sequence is TGTGCCAGCAGCCACCTTAGCGGGGGCGGCACAGATACGCAGTATTTT. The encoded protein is CASSHLSGGGTDTQYF.

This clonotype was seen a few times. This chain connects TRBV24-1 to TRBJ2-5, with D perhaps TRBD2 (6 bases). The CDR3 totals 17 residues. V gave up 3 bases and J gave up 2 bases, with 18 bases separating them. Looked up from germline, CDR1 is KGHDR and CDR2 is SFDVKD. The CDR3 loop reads CATSDHPVGSGQETQYF. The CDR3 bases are TGTGCCACCAGTGATCATCCGGTCGGGAGCGGTCAAGAGACCCAGTACTTC.

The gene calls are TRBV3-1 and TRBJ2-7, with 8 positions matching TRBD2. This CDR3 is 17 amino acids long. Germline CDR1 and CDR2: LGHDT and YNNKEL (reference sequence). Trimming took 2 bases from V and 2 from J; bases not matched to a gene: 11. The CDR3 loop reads CASSQNRRVAGTYEQYF. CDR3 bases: TGTGCCAGCAGCCAAAATAGGAGGGTAGCGGGGACCTACGAGCAGTACTTC.

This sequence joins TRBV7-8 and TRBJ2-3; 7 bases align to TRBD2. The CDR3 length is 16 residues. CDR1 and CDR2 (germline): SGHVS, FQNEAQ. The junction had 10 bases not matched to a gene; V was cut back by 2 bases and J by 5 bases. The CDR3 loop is CASSLSGRGRIDTQYF. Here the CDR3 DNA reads TGTGCCAGCAGCTTATCTGGGAGGGGTCGAATAGATACGCAGTATTTT.

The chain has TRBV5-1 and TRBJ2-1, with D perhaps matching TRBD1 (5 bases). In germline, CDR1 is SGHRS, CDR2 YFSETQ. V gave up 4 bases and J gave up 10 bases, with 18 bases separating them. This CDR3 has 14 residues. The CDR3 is CASSPRPDRFEQFF. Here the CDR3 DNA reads TGCGCCAGCAGCCCCCGACCCGACAGATTCGAGCAGTTCTTC.

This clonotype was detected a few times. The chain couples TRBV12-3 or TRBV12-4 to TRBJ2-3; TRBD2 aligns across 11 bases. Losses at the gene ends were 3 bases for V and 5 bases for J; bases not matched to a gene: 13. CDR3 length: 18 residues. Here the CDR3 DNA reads TGTGCCAGCAGTTTTTGGGTTAGCGGGAGGGCCTCGATAGATACGCAGTATTTT. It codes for CASSFWVSGRASIDTQYF.

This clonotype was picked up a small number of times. CDR3 loop: CASSGPGSAYEQYF. In DNA form, the CDR3 reads TGCGCCAGCAGCGGGCCAGGGTCGGCCTACGAGCAGTACTTC. V usage is TRBV5-1 and J usage is TRBJ2-7; TRBD1 is a possible D gene (5 bases). CDR1 and CDR2 from the germline V gene are SGHRS and YFSETQ. The CDR3 has 14 amino acids. Trimming took 4 bases from V and 2 from J, leaving 13 bases between them.

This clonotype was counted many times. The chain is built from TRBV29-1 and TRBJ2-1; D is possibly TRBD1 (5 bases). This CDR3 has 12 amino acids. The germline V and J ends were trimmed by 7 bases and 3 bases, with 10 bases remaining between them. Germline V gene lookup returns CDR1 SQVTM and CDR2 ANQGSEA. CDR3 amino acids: CSALDSYNEQFF. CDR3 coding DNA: TGCAGCGCCCTCGACAGCTACAATGAGCAGTTCTTC.

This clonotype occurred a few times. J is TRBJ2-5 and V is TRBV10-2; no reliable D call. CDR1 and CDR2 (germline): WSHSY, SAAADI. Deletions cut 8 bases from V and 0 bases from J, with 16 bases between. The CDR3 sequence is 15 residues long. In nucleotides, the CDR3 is TGCGCCAGCTACCTCGAGTCCGGGTACCAAGAGACCCAGTACTTC. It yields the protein CASYLESGYQETQYF.

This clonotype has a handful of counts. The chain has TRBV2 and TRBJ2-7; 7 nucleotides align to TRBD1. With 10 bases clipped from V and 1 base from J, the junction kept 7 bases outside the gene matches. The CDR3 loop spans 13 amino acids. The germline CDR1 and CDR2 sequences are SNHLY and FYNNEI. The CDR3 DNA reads TGTGCCACCCTTTGGGACAGATCCTACGAGCAGTACTTC. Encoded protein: CATLWDRSYEQYF.

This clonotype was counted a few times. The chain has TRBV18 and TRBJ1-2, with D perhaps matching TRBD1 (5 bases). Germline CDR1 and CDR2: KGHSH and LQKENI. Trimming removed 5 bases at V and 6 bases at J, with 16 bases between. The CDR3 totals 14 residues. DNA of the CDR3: TGTGCCAGCTCAGAGGGTCGGAGGGGAGATGGCTACACCTTC. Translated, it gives CASSEGRRGDGYTF. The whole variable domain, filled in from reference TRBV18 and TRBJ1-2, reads NAGVMQNPRHLVRRRGQEARLRCSPMKGHSHVYWYRQLPEEGLKFMVYLQKENIIDESGMPKERFSAEFPKEGPSILRIQQVVRGDSAAYFCASSEGRRGDGYTFGSGTRLTVV.

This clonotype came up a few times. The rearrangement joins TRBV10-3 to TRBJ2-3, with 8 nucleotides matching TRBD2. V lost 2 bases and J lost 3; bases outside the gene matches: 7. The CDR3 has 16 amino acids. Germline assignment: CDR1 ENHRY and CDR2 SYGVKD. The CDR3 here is CAISEEAGVGTDTQYF. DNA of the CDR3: TGTGCCATCAGTGAGGAAGCGGGAGTCGGGACAGATACGCAGTATTTT.

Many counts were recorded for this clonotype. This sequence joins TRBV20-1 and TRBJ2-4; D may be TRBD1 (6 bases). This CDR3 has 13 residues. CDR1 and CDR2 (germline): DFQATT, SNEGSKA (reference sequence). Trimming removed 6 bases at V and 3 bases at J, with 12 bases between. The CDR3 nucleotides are TGCAGTGCAGGACAGCTACACAAAAACATTCAGTACTTC. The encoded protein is CSAGQLHKNIQYF.

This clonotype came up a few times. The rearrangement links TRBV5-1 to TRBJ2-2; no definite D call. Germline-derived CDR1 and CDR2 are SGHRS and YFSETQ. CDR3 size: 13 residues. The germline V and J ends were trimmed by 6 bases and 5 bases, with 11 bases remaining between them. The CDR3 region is CASKVGATGELFF. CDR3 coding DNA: TGCGCCAGCAAAGTGGGTGCGACCGGGGAGCTGTTTTTT.

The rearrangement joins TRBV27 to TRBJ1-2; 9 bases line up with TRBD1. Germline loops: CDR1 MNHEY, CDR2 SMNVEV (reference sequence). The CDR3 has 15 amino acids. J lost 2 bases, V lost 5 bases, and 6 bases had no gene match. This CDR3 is CASSPYRGQNYGYTF. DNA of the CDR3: TGTGCCAGCAGTCCCTACAGGGGGCAGAACTATGGCTACACCTTC.

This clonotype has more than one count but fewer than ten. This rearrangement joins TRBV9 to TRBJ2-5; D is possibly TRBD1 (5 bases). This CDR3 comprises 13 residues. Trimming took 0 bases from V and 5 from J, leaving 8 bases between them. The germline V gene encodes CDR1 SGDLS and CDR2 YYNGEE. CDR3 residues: CASSVAGPETQYF. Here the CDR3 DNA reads TGTGCCAGCAGCGTAGCAGGGCCCGAGACCCAGTACTTC.

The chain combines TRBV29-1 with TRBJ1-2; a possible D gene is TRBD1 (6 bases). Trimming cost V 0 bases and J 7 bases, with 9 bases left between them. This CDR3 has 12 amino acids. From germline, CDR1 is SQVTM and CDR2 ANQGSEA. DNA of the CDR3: TGCAGCGTTGAAGACACAGGGTTTGGCTACACCTTC. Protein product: CSVEDTGFGYTF.

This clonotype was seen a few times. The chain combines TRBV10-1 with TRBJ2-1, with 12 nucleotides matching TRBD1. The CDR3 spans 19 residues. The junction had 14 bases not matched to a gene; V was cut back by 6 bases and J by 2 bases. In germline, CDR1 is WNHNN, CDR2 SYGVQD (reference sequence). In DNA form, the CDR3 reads TGCGCCAGCAGCGTTCGGGACAGGGGGCCCCCCTTCACCTACAATGAGCAGTTCTTC. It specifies CASSVRDRGPPFTYNEQFF.

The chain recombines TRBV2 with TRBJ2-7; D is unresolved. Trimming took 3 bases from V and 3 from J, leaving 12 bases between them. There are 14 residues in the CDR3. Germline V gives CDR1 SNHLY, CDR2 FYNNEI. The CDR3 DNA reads TGTGCCAGCAGTGAGAGCAGCCACGACTACGAGCAGTACTTC. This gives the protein CASSESSHDYEQYF.

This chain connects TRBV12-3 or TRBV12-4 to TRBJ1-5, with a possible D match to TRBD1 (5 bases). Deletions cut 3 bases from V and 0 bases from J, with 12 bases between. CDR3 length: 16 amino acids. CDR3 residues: CASSFRDHSSNQPQHF. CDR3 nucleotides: TGTGCCAGCAGTTTTCGGGACCACTCTAGCAATCAGCCCCAGCATTTT.

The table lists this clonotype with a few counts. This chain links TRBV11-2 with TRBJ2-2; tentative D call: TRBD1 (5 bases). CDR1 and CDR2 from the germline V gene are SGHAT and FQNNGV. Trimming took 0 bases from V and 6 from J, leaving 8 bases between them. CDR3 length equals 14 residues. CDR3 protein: CASSLDGRAGELFF. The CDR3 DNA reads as TGTGCCAGCAGCTTAGATGGCAGGGCCGGGGAGCTGTTTTTT. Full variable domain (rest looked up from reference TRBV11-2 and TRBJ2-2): EAGVAQSPRYKIIEKRQSVAFWCNPISGHATLYWYQQILGQGPKLLIQFQNNGVVDDSQLPKDRFSAERLKGVDSTLKIQPAKLEDSAVYLCASSLDGRAGELFFGEGSRLTVL.